This entry features one TCR beta chain sequence. Its target is not known. The CDR3 contains 12 residues. The V end was cut by 4 bases, the J end by 4 bases, with 8 bases between. Germline CDR1 is GTSNPN and CDR2 is SVGIG (reference sequence). The data were obtained in a study of T-cell reconstitution after alpha-beta-depleted transplantation in children. As it was prepared, the TCRbeta library received unique molecular identifiers. TCRdb re-analysed the PCR reads in MiXCR, keeping a single row per CDR3 protein. The data show some 180,000 distinct CDR3 sequences, roughly 7% seen once. Study observations and caveats: Where some patients showed high TCRbeta diversity at day 60, it came from recipient T cells and thymic progenitors that had survived. When one year had passed after transplant, most T-cell counts and diversity came from newly produced T cells. Reports say that about two months after transplant, the alpha-beta T cells came out of several hundred graft clones that had expanded.

The starting material was PBMCs, obtained before TCRalphabeta/CD19-depleted stem cell transplant. The sequence was collected from a boy aged 2 to 10 with acute lymphoblastic leukemia, due to receive a stem cell transplant. The V and J genes are TRBV30 and TRBJ1-5; D is undetermined. The CDR3 loop reads CAWKQSNQPQHF. CDR3 DNA sequence: TGTGCCTGGAAGCAGTCTAATCAGCCCCAGCATTTT.